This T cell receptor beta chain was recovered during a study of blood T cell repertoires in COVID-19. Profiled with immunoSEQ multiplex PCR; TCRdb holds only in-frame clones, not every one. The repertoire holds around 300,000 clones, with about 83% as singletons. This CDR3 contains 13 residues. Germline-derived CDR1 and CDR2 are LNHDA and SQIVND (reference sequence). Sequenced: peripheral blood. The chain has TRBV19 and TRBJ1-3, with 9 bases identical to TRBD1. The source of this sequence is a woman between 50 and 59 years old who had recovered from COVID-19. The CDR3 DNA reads TGTGCGTCCCGACAGGGGGCTGGAAACACCATATATTTT. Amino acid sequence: CASRQGAGNTIYF.